These T cell receptor beta chains were read from a single sample in a study of Ad26.COV2.S vaccination and SARS-CoV-2 variants. The data were produced by immunoSEQ multiplex PCR, yet TCRdb's version contains in-frame clones alone and is incomplete. This table has about 350,000 clones, 88% appearing once. Sequences were derived from peripheral blood, sampled in a trial of Ad26.COV2.S vaccine versus placebo. These receptors originate from a person between 18 and 65 years old who received the Ad26.COV2.S COVID-19 vaccine or a placebo. Each CDR3 is given with its conserved first and last residue. Each record gives: V gene, J gene, clone size, D gene, CDR3 protein, CDR3 DNA. The D gene is left open where the match is weak. Only part of the rows carry a size: once, few, many, or a class if the clone is expanded.

TRBV5-4	TRBJ1-1	.	.	CASTFRGTYTEAFF	TGTGCCAGCACCTTCCGGGGCACCTACACTGAAGCTTTCTTT
TRBV28	TRBJ1-1	.	.	CASSPPKGSLQNTEAFF	TGTGCCAGCAGTCCCCCCAAGGGGTCTTTGCAGAACACTGAAGCTTTCTTT
TRBV6-2/TRBV6-3	TRBJ1-1	.	.	CASSYSKRANTEAFF	TGTGCCAGCAGTTACTCGAAGCGGGCGAACACTGAAGCTTTCTTT
TRBV27	TRBJ1-6	.	TRBD1	CASKTGTGYNSPLHF	TGTGCCAGCAAGACCGGGACAGGATATAATTCACCCCTCCACTTT
TRBV19	TRBJ1-2	.	.	CASSIGDGALYGYTF	TGTGCCAGTAGTATAGGGGACGGAGCACTCTATGGCTACACCTTC
TRBV7-9	TRBJ1-1	.	.	CASSPGPKNTEAFF	TGTGCCAGCAGCCCCGGACCGAAAAACACTGAAGCTTTCTTT
TRBV10-2	TRBJ1-5	.	.	CASSDPGTTTSNQPQHF	TGCGCCAGCAGTGATCCAGGGACTACCACTAGCAATCAGCCCCAGCATTTT
TRBV18	TRBJ2-2	.	.	CASSQTDTGELFF	TGTGCCAGCTCACAGACAGACACCGGGGAGCTGTTTTTT
TRBV9	TRBJ2-7	many	.	CASSVGVSTYEQYF	TGTGCCAGCAGCGTAGGAGTGAGTACCTACGAGCAGTACTTC
TRBV19	TRBJ1-2	.	.	CASNPITGRAGYTF	TGTGCCAGTAACCCGATTACAGGGAGGGCGGGCTACACCTTC
TRBV10-3	TRBJ1-4	.	TRBD1	CAISAGQGAGGTNEKLFF	TGTGCCATCAGTGCTGGACAGGGGGCCGGCGGAACTAATGAAAAACTGTTTTTT
TRBV27	TRBJ1-2	.	.	CASSLSLAENYGYTF	TGTGCCAGCAGTTTATCGTTGGCAGAGAACTATGGCTACACCTTC
TRBV7-2	TRBJ1-1	.	.	CASSLANLDLTEAFF	TGTGCCAGCAGCTTAGCCAACTTGGACTTGACTGAAGCTTTCTTT
TRBV9	TRBJ2-3	.	TRBD2	CASSVDTSGGRSQYF	TGTGCCAGCAGCGTCGACACTAGCGGGGGTCGATCGCAGTATTTT
TRBV5-1	TRBJ2-4	.	TRBD1	CASGGDRGNIQYF	TGCGCCAGCGGAGGGGACAGGGGAAACATTCAGTACTTC
TRBV19	TRBJ1-5	.	.	CASSQRDGQGGQPQHF	TGTGCCAGTAGTCAACGCGACGGCCAGGGAGGGCAGCCCCAGCATTTT
TRBV19	TRBJ2-2	.	TRBD2	CASSIVRGGPDTGELFF	TGTGCCAGTAGTATAGTGCGGGGGGGGCCCGACACCGGGGAGCTGTTTTTT
TRBV5-5	TRBJ1-4	.	TRBD1	CASSLPTGGTNEKLFF	TGTGCCAGCAGCTTGCCGACAGGGGGTACTAATGAAAAACTGTTTTTT
TRBV7-8	TRBJ2-5	few	TRBD2	CASSKREGQETQYF	TGTGCCAGCAGCAAGCGGGAGGGCCAAGAGACCCAGTACTTC
TRBV18	TRBJ1-1	.	TRBD1	CASSPGTGGGTEAFF	TGTGCCAGCTCACCAGGGACAGGGGGCGGCACTGAAGCTTTCTTT
TRBV30	TRBJ1-1	.	.	CAWSGGGTEAFF	TGTGCCTGGTCCGGGGGAGGAACTGAAGCTTTCTTT
TRBV7-2	TRBJ2-2	.	.	CASSFTGIGELFF	TGTGCCAGCAGCTTTACGGGGATCGGGGAGCTGTTTTTT
TRBV24-1	TRBJ1-2	.	.	CATSGFGHSNYGYTF	TGTGCCACCAGTGGGTTTGGACATTCTAACTATGGCTACACCTTC
TRBV13	TRBJ1-2	few	.	CASSVGRYGYTF	TGTGCCAGCTCCGTAGGCCGATATGGCTACACCTTC
TRBV7-9	TRBJ1-1	.	.	CASSQRGGAEAFF	TGTGCCAGCAGCCAAAGGGGGGGCGCTGAAGCTTTCTTT
TRBV25-1	TRBJ2-3	.	.	CASLPSASTDTQYF	TGTGCCAGCCTTCCGAGTGCCAGCACAGATACGCAGTATTTT
TRBV27	TRBJ1-3	.	TRBD1	CASSTTGDPGNTIYF	TGTGCCAGCAGTACCACAGGGGACCCCGGAAACACCATATATTTT
TRBV6-5	TRBJ2-2	.	TRBD2	CASSYGGRRTGELFF	TGTGCCAGCAGTTACGGCGGGAGAAGGACCGGGGAGCTGTTTTTT
TRBV25-1	TRBJ1-2	once	.	CASSPSGGAGGYTF	TGTGCCAGCAGTCCCTCGGGAGGGGCGGGTGGCTACACCTTC
TRBV19	TRBJ1-6	few	TRBD1	CASRPGGVGTNSPLHF	TGTGCCAGTAGGCCAGGGGGCGTTGGAACCAATTCACCCCTCCACTTT
TRBV29-1	TRBJ1-5	few	.	CSVIAGGPQHF	TGCAGCGTCATCGCCGGGGGGCCCCAGCATTTT
TRBV5-1	TRBJ1-3	.	.	CASSLSTVSTSGNTIYF	TGCGCCAGCAGCCTCTCTACGGTATCCACCTCTGGAAACACCATATATTTT
TRBV29-1	TRBJ2-2	.	TRBD2	CSVLRRLAGAAQTGELFF	TGCAGCGTCCTAAGGCGGCTAGCGGGGGCCGCTCAAACCGGGGAGCTGTTTTTT
TRBV14	TRBJ1-4	few	.	CASSVLGGVGPNEKLFF	TGTGCCAGCAGCGTACTCGGGGGCGTTGGTCCTAATGAAAAACTGTTTTTT
TRBV15	TRBJ1-2	.	.	CATSREMEDYGYTF	TGTGCCACCAGCAGAGAGATGGAAGACTATGGCTACACCTTC
TRBV19	TRBJ1-5	.	.	CASSIGGRYGQPQHF	TGTGCCAGTAGTATAGGCGGACGGTACGGTCAGCCCCAGCATTTT
TRBV27	TRBJ2-1	.	.	CASSPSYSGNLYNEQFF	TGTGCCAGCAGTCCCTCCTATTCCGGGAACCTATACAATGAGCAGTTCTTC
TRBV6-2/TRBV6-3	TRBJ2-7	.	.	CASSYSVVTGTGAYEQYF	TGTGCCAGCAGTTACTCAGTTGTTACAGGTACGGGGGCCTACGAGCAGTACTTC
TRBV6-5	TRBJ1-3	.	TRBD1	CASSYDRVGSGNTIYF	TGTGCCAGCAGTTACGACAGGGTGGGCTCTGGAAACACCATATATTTT
TRBV19	TRBJ1-5	.	TRBD1	CASNGQGSRQPQHF	TGTGCCAGTAACGGACAGGGGTCACGGCAGCCCCAGCATTTT
TRBV11-1	TRBJ1-1	.	.	CASSLAGMNTEAFF	TGTGCCAGCAGCTTAGCAGGAATGAACACTGAAGCTTTCTTT
TRBV29-1	TRBJ2-3	.	TRBD2	CSVELPSGGVADTQYF	TGCAGCGTTGAACTGCCTAGCGGGGGGGTCGCAGATACGCAGTATTTT
TRBV19	TRBJ1-4	.	.	CASHGSGNRLFF	TGTGCCAGCCATGGATCCGGGAATCGCCTGTTTTTT
TRBV28	TRBJ1-2	.	.	CASSTSPYGYTF	TGTGCCAGCAGTACGAGCCCCTATGGCTACACCTTC
TRBV5-1	TRBJ1-6	.	TRBD1	CASSSNRGNSSPLHF	TGCGCCAGCAGCAGTAACAGGGGTAATAGTTCACCCCTCCACTTT
TRBV19	TRBJ2-1	.	TRBD2	CASTASGTYNEQFF	TGTGCCAGTACAGCTAGCGGTACCTACAATGAGCAGTTCTTC
TRBV7-2	TRBJ2-3	.	.	CASSFDPGRLTDTQYF	TGTGCCAGCAGCTTTGATCCCGGGAGATTGACAGATACGCAGTATTTT
TRBV10-3	TRBJ1-3	few	TRBD1	CAISDQGASGNTIYF	TGTGCCATCAGTGATCAGGGGGCGTCTGGAAACACCATATATTTT
TRBV3-1/TRBV3-2	TRBJ2-7	.	.	CASSQDPTETYEQYF	TGTGCCAGCAGCCAAGATCCAACGGAAACCTACGAGCAGTACTTC
TRBV30	TRBJ1-2	.	.	CAWSVIGAGGYTF	TGTGCCTGGAGTGTAATAGGGGCAGGGGGCTACACCTTC